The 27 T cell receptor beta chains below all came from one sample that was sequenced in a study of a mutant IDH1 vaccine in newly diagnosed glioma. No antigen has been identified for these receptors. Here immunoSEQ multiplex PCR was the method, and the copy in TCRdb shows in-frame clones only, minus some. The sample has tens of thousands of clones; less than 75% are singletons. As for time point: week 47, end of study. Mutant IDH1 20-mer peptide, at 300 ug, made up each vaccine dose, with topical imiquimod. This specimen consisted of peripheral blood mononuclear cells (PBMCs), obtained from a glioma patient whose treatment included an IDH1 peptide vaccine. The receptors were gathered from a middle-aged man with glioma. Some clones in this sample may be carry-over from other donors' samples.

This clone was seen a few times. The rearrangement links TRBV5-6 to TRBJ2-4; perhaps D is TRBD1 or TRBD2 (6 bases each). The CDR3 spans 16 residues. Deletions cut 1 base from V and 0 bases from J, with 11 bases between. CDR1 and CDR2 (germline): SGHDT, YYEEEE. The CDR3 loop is CASSLTGRLAKNIQYF. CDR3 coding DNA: TGTGCCAGCAGCTTGACAGGGAGGTTAGCCAAAAACATTCAGTACTTC.

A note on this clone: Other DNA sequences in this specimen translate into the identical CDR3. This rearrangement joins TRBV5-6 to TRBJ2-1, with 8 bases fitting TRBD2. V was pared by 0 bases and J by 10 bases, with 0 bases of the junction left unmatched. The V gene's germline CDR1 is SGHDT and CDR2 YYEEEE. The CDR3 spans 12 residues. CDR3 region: CASSLGLAEQFF. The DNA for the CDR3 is TGTGCCAGCAGCTTGGGACTAGCGGAGCAGTTCTTC. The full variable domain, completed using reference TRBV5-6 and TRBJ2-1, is DAGVTQSPTHLIKTRGQQVTLRCSPKSGHDTVSWYQQALGQGPQFIFQYYEEEERQRGNFPDRFSGHQFPNYSSELNVNALLLGDSALYLCASSLGLAEQFFGPGTRLTVL.

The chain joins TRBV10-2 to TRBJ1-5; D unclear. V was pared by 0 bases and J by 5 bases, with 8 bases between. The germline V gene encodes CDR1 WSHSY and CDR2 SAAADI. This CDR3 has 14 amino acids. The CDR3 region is CASSESLTYQPQHF. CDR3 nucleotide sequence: TGCGCCAGCAGTGAGTCGCTGACCTATCAGCCCCAGCATTTT.

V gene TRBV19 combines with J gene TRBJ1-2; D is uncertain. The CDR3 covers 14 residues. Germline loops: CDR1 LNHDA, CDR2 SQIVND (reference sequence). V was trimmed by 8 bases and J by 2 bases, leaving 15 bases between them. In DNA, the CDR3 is TGTGCCAGTGGGCCTTGGACCCAAAACTATGGCTACACCTTC. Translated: CASGPWTQNYGYTF.

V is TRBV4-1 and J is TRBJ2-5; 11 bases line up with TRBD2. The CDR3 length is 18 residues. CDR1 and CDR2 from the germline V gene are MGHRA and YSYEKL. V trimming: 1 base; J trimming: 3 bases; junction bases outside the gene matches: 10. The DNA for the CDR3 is TGCGCCAGCAGCCAAGCATGGACTAGCGGGTCAATTAAAGAGACCCAGTACTTC. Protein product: CASSQAWTSGSIKETQYF.

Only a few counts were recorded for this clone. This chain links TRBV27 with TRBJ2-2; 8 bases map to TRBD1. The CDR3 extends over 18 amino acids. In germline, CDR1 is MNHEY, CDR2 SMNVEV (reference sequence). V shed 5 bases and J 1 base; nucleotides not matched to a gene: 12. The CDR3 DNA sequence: TGTGCCAGCAGTCCTAGGTCGGTGGGGACAGGGAACACCGGGGAGCTGTTTTTT. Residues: CASSPRSVGTGNTGELFF.

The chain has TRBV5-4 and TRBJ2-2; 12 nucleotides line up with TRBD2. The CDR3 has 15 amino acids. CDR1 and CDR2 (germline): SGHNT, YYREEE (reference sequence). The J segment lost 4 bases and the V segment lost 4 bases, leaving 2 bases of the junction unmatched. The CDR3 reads CASSPLAGGTGELFF. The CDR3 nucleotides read TGTGCCAGCAGCCCACTAGCGGGGGGCACCGGGGAGCTGTTTTTT.

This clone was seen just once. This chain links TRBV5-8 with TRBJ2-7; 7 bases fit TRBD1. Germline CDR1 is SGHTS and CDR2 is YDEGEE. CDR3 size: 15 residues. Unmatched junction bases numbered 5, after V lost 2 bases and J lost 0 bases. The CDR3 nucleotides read TGTGCCAGCAGCTTACAGGGGAGTAGCTCCTACGAGCAGTACTTC. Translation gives CASSLQGSSSYEQYF.

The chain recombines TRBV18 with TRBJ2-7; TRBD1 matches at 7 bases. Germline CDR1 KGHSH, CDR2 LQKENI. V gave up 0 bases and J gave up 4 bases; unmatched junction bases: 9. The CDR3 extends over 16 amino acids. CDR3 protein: CASSPPESVRGYEQYF. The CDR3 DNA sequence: TGTGCCAGCTCACCACCTGAGTCTGTCAGGGGGTACGAGCAGTACTTC.

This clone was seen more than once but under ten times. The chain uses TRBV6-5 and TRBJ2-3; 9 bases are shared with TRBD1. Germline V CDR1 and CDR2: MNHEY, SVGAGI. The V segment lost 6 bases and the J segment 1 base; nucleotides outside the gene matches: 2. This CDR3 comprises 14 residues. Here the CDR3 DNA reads TGTGCCAGCAGCCGGGACAGGGGCACAGATACGCAGTATTTT. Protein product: CASSRDRGTDTQYF.

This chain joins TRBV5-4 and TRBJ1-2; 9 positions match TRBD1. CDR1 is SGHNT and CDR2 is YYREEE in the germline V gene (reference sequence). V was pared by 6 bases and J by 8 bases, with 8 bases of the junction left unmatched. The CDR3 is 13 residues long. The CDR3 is CASTWDREGGYTF. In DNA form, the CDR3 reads TGTGCCAGCACATGGGACAGGGAGGGCGGCTACACCTTC.

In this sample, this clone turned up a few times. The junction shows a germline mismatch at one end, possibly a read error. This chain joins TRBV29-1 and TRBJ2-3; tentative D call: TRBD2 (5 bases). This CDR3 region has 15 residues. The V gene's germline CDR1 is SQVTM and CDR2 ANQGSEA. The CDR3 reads CSVEDAGPSIDTQYF. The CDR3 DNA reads TGCAGCGTTGAAGATGCTGGGCCTAGCATAGATACGCAGTATTTT.

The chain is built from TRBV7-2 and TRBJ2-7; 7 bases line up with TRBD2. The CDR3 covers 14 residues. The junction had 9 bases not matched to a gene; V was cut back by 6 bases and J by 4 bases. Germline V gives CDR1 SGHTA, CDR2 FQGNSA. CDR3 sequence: CASSFPREGYEQYF. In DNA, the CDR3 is TGTGCCAGCAGTTTCCCTAGGGAGGGTTACGAGCAGTACTTC. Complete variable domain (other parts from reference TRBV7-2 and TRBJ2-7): GAGVSQSPSNKVTEKGKDVELRCDPISGHTALYWYRQSLGQGLEFLIYFQGNSAPDKSGLPSDRFSAERTGGSVSTLTIQRTQQEDSAVYLCASSFPREGYEQYFGPGTRLTVT.

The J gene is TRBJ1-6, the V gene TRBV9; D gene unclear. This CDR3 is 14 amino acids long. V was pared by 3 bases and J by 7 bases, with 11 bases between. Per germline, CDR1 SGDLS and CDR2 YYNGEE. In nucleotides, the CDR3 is TGTGCCAGCAGCGCACAAGTCGGGAATTCACCCCTCCACTTT. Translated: CASSAQVGNSPLHF.

CDR3 amino acids: CASSLAVTSGGYSSYEQYF. CDR3 nucleotide sequence: TGTGCCAGCAGCTTAGCGGTGACTAGCGGGGGGTATAGCTCCTACGAGCAGTACTTC. The rearrangement links TRBV7-8 to TRBJ2-7, with 13 bases that match TRBD2. Trimming removed 0 bases from V and 0 bases from J; junction bases left unmatched: 8. The CDR3 covers 19 residues. The germline V gene has CDR1 SGHVS and CDR2 FQNEAQ.

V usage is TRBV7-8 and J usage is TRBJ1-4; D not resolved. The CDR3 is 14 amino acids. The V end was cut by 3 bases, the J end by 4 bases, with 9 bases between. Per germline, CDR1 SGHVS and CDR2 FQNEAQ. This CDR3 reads CASSFWHLNEKLFF. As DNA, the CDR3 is TGTGCCAGCAGCTTTTGGCACCTTAATGAAAAACTGTTTTTT. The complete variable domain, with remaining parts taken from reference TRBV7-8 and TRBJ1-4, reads GAGVSQSPRYKVAKRGQDVALRCDPISGHVSLFWYQQALGQGPEFLTYFQNEAQLDKSGLPSDRFFAERPEGSVSTLKIQRTQQEDSAVYLCASSFWHLNEKLFFGSGTQLSVL.

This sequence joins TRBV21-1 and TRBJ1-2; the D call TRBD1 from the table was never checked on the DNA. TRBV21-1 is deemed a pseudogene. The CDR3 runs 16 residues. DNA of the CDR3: TGTGCCAGCAGCAAAGGGGGGACAGGGCCCAACTATGGCTACACCTTC. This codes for CASSKGGTGPNYGYTF.

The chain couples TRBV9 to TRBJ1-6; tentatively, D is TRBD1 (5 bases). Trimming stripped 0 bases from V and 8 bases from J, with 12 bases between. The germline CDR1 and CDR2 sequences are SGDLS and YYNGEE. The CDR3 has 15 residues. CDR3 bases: TGTGCCAGCAGCGTAGAGGGCACGGGGGATTCACCCCTCCACTTT. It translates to CASSVEGTGDSPLHF.

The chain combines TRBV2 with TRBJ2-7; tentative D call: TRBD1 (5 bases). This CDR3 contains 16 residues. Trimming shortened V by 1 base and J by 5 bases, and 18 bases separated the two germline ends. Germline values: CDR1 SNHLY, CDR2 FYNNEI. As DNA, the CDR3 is TGTGCCAGCAGTGAAGGGTCGGGCAGGGTGAGGCACGAGCAGTACTTC. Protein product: CASSEGSGRVRHEQYF.

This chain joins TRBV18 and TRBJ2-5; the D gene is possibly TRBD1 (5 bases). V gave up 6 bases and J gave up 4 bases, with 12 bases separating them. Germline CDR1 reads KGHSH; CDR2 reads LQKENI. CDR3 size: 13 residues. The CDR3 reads CASSISQGETQYF. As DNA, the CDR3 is TGTGCCAGCTCGATTAGTCAGGGAGAGACCCAGTACTTC.

The CDR3 DNA reads as TGTGCCAGCAGCTTGCTAGGACAGGGGAACACCGGGGAGCTGTTTTTT. This translates into CASSLLGQGNTGELFF. The chain employs TRBV5-6 and TRBJ2-2; 8 bases align to TRBD1. V gave up 1 base and J gave up 1 base; unmatched junction bases: 3. Looked up from germline, CDR1 is SGHDT and CDR2 is YYEEEE. There are 16 residues in the CDR3. The full variable domain, its missing parts supplied by reference TRBV5-6 and TRBJ2-2, is DAGVTQSPTHLIKTRGQQVTLRCSPKSGHDTVSWYQQALGQGPQFIFQYYEEEERQRGNFPDRFSGHQFPNYSSELNVNALLLGDSALYLCASSLLGQGNTGELFFGEGSRLTVL.

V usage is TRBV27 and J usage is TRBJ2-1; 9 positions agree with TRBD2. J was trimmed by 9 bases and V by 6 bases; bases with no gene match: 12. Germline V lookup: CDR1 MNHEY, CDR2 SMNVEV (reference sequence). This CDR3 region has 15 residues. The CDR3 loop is CASRSTAGGLVEQFF. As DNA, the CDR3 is TGTGCCAGCAGAAGCACGGCGGGGGGGCTAGTTGAGCAGTTCTTC.

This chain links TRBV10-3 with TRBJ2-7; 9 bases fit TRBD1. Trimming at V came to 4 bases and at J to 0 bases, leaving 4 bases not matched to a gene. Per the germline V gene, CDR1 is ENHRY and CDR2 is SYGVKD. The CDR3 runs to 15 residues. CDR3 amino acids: CAISVGQGGSYEQYF. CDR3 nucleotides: TGTGCCATCAGTGTGGGACAGGGTGGCTCCTACGAGCAGTACTTC.

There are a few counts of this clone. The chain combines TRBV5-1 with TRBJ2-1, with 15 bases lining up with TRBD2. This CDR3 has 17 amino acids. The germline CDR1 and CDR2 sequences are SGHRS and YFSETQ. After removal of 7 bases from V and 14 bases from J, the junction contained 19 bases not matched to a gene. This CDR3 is CASARTGGSGLAGGEFF. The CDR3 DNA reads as TGCGCCAGCGCCCGGACAGGGGGGTCGGGACTAGCGGGGGGAGAGTTCTTC. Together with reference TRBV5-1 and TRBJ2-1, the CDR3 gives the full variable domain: KAGVTQTPRYLIKTRGQQVTLSCSPISGHRSVSWYQQTPGQGLQFLFEYFSETQRNKGNFPGRFSGRQFSNSRSEMNVSTLELGDSALYLCASARTGGSGLAGGEFFGPGTRLTVL.

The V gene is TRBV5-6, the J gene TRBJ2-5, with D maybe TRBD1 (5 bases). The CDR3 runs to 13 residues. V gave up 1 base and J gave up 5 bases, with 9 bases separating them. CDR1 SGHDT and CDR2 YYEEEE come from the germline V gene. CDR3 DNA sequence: TGTGCCAGCAGCTTGTTTCCAGGGGAGACCCAGTACTTC. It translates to CASSLFPGETQYF.

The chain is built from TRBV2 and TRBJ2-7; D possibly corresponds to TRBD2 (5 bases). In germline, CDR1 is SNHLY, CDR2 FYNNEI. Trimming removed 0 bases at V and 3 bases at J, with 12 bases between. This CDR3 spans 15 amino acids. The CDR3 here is CASSEARGAGYEQYF. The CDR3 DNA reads TGTGCCAGCAGTGAAGCGCGCGGTGCGGGCTACGAGCAGTACTTC.

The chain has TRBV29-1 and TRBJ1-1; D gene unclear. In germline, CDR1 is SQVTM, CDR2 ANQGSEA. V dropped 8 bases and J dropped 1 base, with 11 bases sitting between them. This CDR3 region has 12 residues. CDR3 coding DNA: TGCAGCACGAACAGAGGGAACACTGAAGCTTTCTTT. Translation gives CSTNRGNTEAFF.